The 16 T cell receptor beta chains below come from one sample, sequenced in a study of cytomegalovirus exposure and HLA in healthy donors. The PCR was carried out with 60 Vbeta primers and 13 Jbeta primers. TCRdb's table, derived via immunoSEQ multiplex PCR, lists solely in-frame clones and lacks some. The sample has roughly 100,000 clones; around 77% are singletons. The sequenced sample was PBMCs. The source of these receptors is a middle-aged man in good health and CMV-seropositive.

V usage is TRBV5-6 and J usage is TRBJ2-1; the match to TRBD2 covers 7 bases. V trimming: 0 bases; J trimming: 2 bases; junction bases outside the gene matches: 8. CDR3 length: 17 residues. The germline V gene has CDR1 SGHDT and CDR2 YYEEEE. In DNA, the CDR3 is TGTGCCAGCAGCTTGGCCGGGGCGGGAGACGCCTACAATGAGCAGTTCTTC. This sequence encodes CASSLAGAGDAYNEQFF. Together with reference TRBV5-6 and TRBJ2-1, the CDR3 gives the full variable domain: DAGVTQSPTHLIKTRGQQVTLRCSPKSGHDTVSWYQQALGQGPQFIFQYYEEEERQRGNFPDRFSGHQFPNYSSELNVNALLLGDSALYLCASSLAGAGDAYNEQFFGPGTRLTVL.

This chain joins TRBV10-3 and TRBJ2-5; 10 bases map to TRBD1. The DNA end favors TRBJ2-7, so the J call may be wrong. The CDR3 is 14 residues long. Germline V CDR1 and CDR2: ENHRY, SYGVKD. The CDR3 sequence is CAIRTGQGENEQYF. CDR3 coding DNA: TGTGCCATCAGGACCGGACAGGGGGAAAACGAGCAGTACTTC.

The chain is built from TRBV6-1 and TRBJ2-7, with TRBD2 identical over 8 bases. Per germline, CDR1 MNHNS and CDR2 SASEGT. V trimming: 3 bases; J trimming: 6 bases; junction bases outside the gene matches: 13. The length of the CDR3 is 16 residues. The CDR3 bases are TGTGCCAGCAGTGACCCGCGCTCTGGGACTAGGAGCGAGCAGTACTTC. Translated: CASSDPRSGTRSEQYF.

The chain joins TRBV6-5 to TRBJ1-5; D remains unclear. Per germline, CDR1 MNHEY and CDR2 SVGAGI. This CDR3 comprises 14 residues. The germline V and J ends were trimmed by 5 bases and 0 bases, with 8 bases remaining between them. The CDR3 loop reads CASSNRNSNQPQHF. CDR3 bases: TGTGCCAGCAGTAACAGAAATAGCAATCAGCCCCAGCATTTT.

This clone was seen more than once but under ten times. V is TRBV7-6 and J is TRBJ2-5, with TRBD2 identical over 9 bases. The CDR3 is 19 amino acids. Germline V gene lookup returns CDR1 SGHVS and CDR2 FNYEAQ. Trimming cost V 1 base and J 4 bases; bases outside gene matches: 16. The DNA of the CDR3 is TGTGCCAGCAGCTTAGTGGTGGGGGGCACGGCGGGAGGGCGAGAGACCCAGTACTTC. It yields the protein CASSLVVGGTAGGRETQYF.

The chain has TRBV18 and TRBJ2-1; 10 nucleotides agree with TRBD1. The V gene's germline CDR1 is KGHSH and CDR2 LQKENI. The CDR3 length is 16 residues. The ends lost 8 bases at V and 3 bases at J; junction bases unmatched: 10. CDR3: CASRPGTGVDYNEQFF. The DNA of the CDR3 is TGTGCCAGCCGTCCCGGGACAGGGGTGGACTACAATGAGCAGTTCTTC.

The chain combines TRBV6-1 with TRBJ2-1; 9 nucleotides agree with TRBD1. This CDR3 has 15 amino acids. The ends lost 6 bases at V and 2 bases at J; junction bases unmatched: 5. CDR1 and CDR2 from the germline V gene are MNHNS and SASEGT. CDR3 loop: CASRRTGATYNEQFF. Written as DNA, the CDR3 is TGTGCCAGCAGGAGGACAGGGGCGACCTACAATGAGCAGTTCTTC.

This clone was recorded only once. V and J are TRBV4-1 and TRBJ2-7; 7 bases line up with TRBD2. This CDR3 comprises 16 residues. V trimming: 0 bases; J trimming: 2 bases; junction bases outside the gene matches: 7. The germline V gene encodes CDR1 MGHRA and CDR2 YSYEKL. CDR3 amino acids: CASSQDDGGSPYEQYF. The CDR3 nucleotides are TGCGCCAGCAGCCAAGATGATGGCGGGAGTCCCTACGAGCAGTACTTC.

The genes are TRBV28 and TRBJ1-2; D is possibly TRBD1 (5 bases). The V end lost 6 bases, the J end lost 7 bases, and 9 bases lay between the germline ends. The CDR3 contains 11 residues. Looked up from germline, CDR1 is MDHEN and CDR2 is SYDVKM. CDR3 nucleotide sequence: TGTGCCAGCAGGACCGGGGGTGGCTACACCTTC. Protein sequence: CASRTGGGYTF.

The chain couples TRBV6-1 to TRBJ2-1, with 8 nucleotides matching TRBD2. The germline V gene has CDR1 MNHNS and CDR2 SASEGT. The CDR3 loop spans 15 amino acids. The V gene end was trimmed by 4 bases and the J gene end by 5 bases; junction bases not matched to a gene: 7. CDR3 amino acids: CASSAKRESHNEQFF. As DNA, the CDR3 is TGTGCCAGCAGTGCTAAGCGGGAGTCCCACAATGAGCAGTTCTTC.

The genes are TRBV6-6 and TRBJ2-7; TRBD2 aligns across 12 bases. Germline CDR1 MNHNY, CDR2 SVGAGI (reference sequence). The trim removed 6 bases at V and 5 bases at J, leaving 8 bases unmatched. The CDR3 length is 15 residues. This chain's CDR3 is CASSARLAGVHEQYF. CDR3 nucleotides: TGTGCCAGCAGCGCCCGACTAGCGGGAGTCCACGAGCAGTACTTC.

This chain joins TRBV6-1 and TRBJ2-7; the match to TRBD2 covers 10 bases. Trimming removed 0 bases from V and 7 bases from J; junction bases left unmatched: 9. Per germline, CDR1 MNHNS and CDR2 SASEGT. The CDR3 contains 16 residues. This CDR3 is CASSEAASGSKGEQYF. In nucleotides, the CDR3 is TGTGCCAGCAGTGAAGCGGCTAGCGGGAGCAAAGGTGAGCAGTACTTC.

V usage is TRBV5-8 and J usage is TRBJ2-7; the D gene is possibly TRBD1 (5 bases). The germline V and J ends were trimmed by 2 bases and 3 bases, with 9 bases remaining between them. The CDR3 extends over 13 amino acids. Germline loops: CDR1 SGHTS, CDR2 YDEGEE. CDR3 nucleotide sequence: TGTGCCAGCAGCTTAGGACATTTCTACGAGCAGTACTTC. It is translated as CASSLGHFYEQYF.

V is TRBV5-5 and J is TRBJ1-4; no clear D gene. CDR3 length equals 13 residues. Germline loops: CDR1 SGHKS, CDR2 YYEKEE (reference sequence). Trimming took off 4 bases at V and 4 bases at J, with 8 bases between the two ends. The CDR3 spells CASSTGSNEKLFF. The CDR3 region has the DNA TGTGCCAGCAGCACCGGGAGTAATGAAAAACTGTTTTTT.

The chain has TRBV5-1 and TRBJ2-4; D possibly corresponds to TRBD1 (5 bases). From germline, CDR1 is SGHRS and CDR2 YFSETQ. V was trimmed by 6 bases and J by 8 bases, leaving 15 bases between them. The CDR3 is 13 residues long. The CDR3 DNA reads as TGCGCCAGCACCCTTAAAGGGGTATACATTCAGTACTTC. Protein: CASTLKGVYIQYF.

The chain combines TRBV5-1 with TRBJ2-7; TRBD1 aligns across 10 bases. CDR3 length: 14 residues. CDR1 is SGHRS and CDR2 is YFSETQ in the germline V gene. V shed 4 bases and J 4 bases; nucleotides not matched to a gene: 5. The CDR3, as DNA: TGCGCCAGCAGCCCGACAGGGGGCGAGTACGAGCAGTACTTC. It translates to CASSPTGGEYEQYF.